The 10 T cell receptor beta chains given below trace back to one sample, sequenced in a study of control samples from healthy donors and cancer patients. Produced via immunoSEQ multiplex PCR; TCRdb's table is partial and in-frame only. The table has 100,000 to 150,000 clones, roughly 91% seen once. Sequenced sample: blood. These receptor sequences come from a man aged 35-49 years in good health.

The chain carries TRBV9 and TRBJ1-3; D not resolved. The ends were cut back, 3 bases at V and 2 bases at J, with 12 bases in the middle. CDR3 length equals 15 residues. Germline V lookup: CDR1 SGDLS, CDR2 YYNGEE. CDR3 sequence: CASSAGSVTGNTIYF. CDR3 sequence (DNA): TGTGCCAGCAGCGCTGGATCGGTTACTGGAAACACCATATATTTT.

This clone was counted a single time. V usage is TRBV7-2 and J usage is TRBJ2-5, with 8 bases fitting TRBD1. Germline lookup yields CDR1 SGHTA and CDR2 FQGNSA. V trimming: 8 bases; J trimming: 2 bases; junction bases outside the gene matches: 4. This CDR3 is 13 amino acids long. CDR3 amino acids: CASSRDRQETQYF. Here the CDR3 DNA reads TGTGCCAGCTCCCGGGACAGGCAAGAGACCCAGTACTTC.

The rearrangement uses TRBV2 and TRBJ1-1; D uncertain. Per the germline V gene, CDR1 is SNHLY and CDR2 is FYNNEI. The V gene lost 8 bases and the J gene lost 0 bases, with 10 bases spanning the gap. The CDR3 is 13 amino acids. CDR3: CASLRELNTEAFF. CDR3 DNA: TGTGCCAGCCTGAGGGAATTGAACACTGAAGCTTTCTTT.

This clone was detected only once. The genes are TRBV19 and TRBJ1-5; 7 nucleotides line up with TRBD1. Germline V gene sequence: CDR1 LNHDA, CDR2 SQIVND (reference sequence). Unmatched junction bases numbered 10, after V lost 10 bases and J lost 1 base. CDR3 size: 15 residues. CDR3 protein: CATRGGQWSNQPQHF. The CDR3 DNA is TGTGCCACCAGGGGGGGGCAGTGGAGCAATCAGCCCCAGCATTTT.

The gene calls are TRBV19 and TRBJ1-5; the D is unclear. The CDR3 has 18 residues. CDR1 and CDR2 from the germline V gene are LNHDA and SQIVND (reference sequence). Trimming took off 6 bases at V and 1 base at J, with 22 bases between the two ends. In DNA, the CDR3 is TGTGCCAGTAGCTCCGAGGACGTATCAATGGCGAGCAATCAGCCCCAGCATTTT. Its protein product is CASSSEDVSMASNQPQHF.

The J gene is TRBJ1-3, the V gene TRBV4-3; D is unclear. CDR3 length: 15 amino acids. Looked up from germline, CDR1 is LGHNA and CDR2 is YSLEER. Trimming removed 4 bases at V and 0 bases at J, with 10 bases between. The DNA for the CDR3 is TGCGCCAGCAGCCGAGTCATATCCTCTGGAAACACCATATATTTT. Amino acid sequence: CASSRVISSGNTIYF.

The chain couples TRBV7-6 to TRBJ2-3; a possible D gene is TRBD1 (6 bases). CDR1 SGHVS and CDR2 FNYEAQ come from the germline V gene. The CDR3 extends over 16 amino acids. Trimming took 1 base from V and 2 from J, leaving 13 bases between them. The CDR3 region is CASSLDRVGTTDTQYF. The CDR3 nucleotides are TGTGCCAGCAGCTTAGACAGGGTGGGGACCACAGATACGCAGTATTTT.

In this sample, this clone turned up once. This sequence joins TRBV21-1 and TRBJ1-3. TRBV21-1 counts as a pseudogene. The CDR3 has 20 residues. CDR3 DNA sequence: TGTGCCAGCAGCAAAGAGGTTTCTTTAGCGGGAAGTTATCGTGGAAACACCATATATTTT. Amino acids: CASSKEVSLAGSYRGNTIYF.

This chain joins TRBV6-2 or TRBV6-3 and TRBJ2-6, with D perhaps assigned TRBD1 or TRBD2 (6 bases each). This CDR3 spans 17 amino acids. Between the trimmed V and J ends, which lost 5 bases and 2 bases, there was a span of 16 bases. Germline values: CDR1 MNHEY, CDR2 SVGEGT. The CDR3 protein is CASSLLTRGAGANVLTF. The DNA for the CDR3 is TGTGCCAGCAGTCTTCTTACGAGGGGGGCTGGGGCCAACGTCCTGACTTTC.

The rearrangement links TRBV4-3 to TRBJ1-1, with no clear D. CDR3 length equals 14 residues. Between the trimmed V and J ends, which lost 4 bases and 0 bases, there was a span of 9 bases. The germline gives CDR1 LGHNA, CDR2 YSLEER. For the CDR3, the DNA is TGCGCCAGCAGCCGCCTCTTGATGAACACTGAAGCTTTCTTT. Its translation is CASSRLLMNTEAFF.